The 4 T cell receptor beta chains presented below share a single source sample, sequenced in a study of cytomegalovirus exposure and HLA in healthy donors. 13 Jbeta primers and 60 Vbeta primers were used for the PCR. Clones were sequenced by immunoSEQ multiplex PCR, and TCRdb holds only the in-frame ones, with some missing. The profile shows roughly 81,000 clones, 79% of them singletons. The sample consisted of PBMCs. Every receptor here comes from a man aged 25 to 40 in good health and CMV-seronegative.

The CDR3: CASSFFTLAGGDEQYF. For the CDR3, the DNA is TGTGCCAGCAGCTTTTTCACGTTAGCGGGAGGAGACGAGCAGTACTTC. The chain carries TRBV5-4 and TRBJ2-7; 10 positions agree with TRBD2. The CDR3 extends over 16 amino acids. Trimming cost V 2 bases and J 5 bases; bases outside gene matches: 10. Germline assignment: CDR1 SGHNT and CDR2 YYREEE (reference sequence).

Points on this clone: Relative to the germline gene, one junction end is altered; a read error may explain this. The genes are TRBV29-1 and TRBJ2-7; D is perhaps TRBD1 (5 bases). This CDR3 has 15 amino acids. Germline V gene lookup returns CDR1 SQVTM and CDR2 ANQGSEA. Here the CDR3 DNA reads TGCGGCGTTGAAGATGGAAGGGGCAGTCCCTACGAGCAGTACTTC. It specifies CGVEDGRGSPYEQYF.

The CDR3 region has the DNA TGTGCCAGCTCACCCTCAGGGGCTGGAAACACCATATATTTT. Its translation: CASSPSGAGNTIYF. The rearrangement uses TRBV18 and TRBJ1-3; D is possibly TRBD1 (6 bases). The CDR3 is 14 residues long. Trimming pared 3 bases from V and 2 bases from J, leaving 8 bases between. Germline CDR1 is KGHSH and CDR2 is LQKENI.

The chain couples TRBV5-6 to TRBJ2-3; D is unclear. Per germline, CDR1 SGHDT and CDR2 YYEEEE. The CDR3 extends over 15 amino acids. Trimming stripped 6 bases from V and 3 bases from J, with 17 bases between. The CDR3 sequence is CASTQVGSRTDTQYF. The CDR3 DNA follows: TGTGCCAGCACCCAAGTCGGTTCCAGGACAGATACGCAGTATTTT.